These T cell receptor beta chains were read from a single sample in a study of radiotherapy plus CTLA-4 blockade in lung cancer. Sequencing used immunoSEQ multiplex PCR; TCRdb keeps in-frame clones, though not all of them. This table has 85,000 to 90,000 clones, approximately 86% appearing once. The material was peripheral blood, obtained from a patient treated with radiotherapy plus ipilimumab. These receptors were collected from a human donor with non-small cell lung cancer that progressed on radiotherapy plus ipilimumab. Both conserved end residues are trimmed from each CDR3. Clone size, where shown, is once, few, many, or a class for clones that have expanded.

j_call: TRBJ2-1; v_call: TRBV7-6; clone_size: NA; cdr3_aa: ASSSNPGQGRDEQF
j_call: TRBJ1-1; v_call: TRBV19; clone_size: NA; cdr3_aa: ASRKQGDTEAF
j_call: TRBJ1-2; v_call: TRBV18; clone_size: once; cdr3_aa: ASSPPLGQGFLYGYT
j_call: TRBJ1-5; v_call: TRBV7-2; clone_size: few; cdr3_aa: ASRSMGLSNQPQH
j_call: TRBJ2-2; v_call: TRBV6-5; clone_size: NA; cdr3_aa: ASRFQVTGELF
j_call: TRBJ2-5; v_call: TRBV5-1; clone_size: NA; cdr3_aa: ASSLAGLAAQETQY
j_call: TRBJ2-1; v_call: TRBV29-1; clone_size: NA; cdr3_aa: SVVGQGPGEQF
j_call: TRBJ2-7; v_call: TRBV7-2; clone_size: NA; cdr3_aa: ASSKQGGSYEQY
j_call: TRBJ2-7; v_call: TRBV10-3; clone_size: NA; cdr3_aa: AIRGLAGVSYEQY
j_call: TRBJ1-1; v_call: TRBV5-6; clone_size: NA; cdr3_aa: ASRGTPNTEAF
j_call: TRBJ1-1; v_call: TRBV9; clone_size: NA; cdr3_aa: ASSPLGGNTEAF
j_call: TRBJ1-1; v_call: TRBV2; clone_size: few; cdr3_aa: ASSGVTGMRNTEAF
j_call: TRBJ2-7; v_call: TRBV6-6; clone_size: NA; cdr3_aa: ASSYGKPEIYEQY
j_call: TRBJ2-1; v_call: TRBV5-4; clone_size: NA; cdr3_aa: ASSQGGGGSYNEQF
j_call: TRBJ2-2; v_call: TRBV5-4; clone_size: NA; cdr3_aa: ASSLAGPNTGELF
j_call: TRBJ2-7; v_call: TRBV18; clone_size: NA; cdr3_aa: ASSLSSGGPLEQY
j_call: TRBJ1-1; v_call: TRBV18; clone_size: NA; cdr3_aa: ASSLTGLDTEAF
j_call: TRBJ2-3; v_call: TRBV6-5; clone_size: NA; cdr3_aa: ASQGQGLTDTQY
j_call: TRBJ2-1; v_call: TRBV18; clone_size: few; cdr3_aa: ASSPRWGPDNEQF
j_call: TRBJ2-6; v_call: TRBV29-1; clone_size: NA; cdr3_aa: SVRGDSGANVLT
j_call: TRBJ1-6; v_call: TRBV27; clone_size: NA; cdr3_aa: ASRRTGGESPLH
j_call: TRBJ2-3; v_call: TRBV5-1; clone_size: NA; cdr3_aa: ASSSANRSREPTDTQY
j_call: TRBJ2-1; v_call: TRBV27; clone_size: NA; cdr3_aa: ASSFQRGTSEQF
j_call: TRBJ1-5; v_call: TRBV18; clone_size: NA; cdr3_aa: ASSRAGDNQPQH
j_call: TRBJ2-5; v_call: TRBV18; clone_size: NA; cdr3_aa: ASSLGTSGRPQETQY
j_call: TRBJ2-3; v_call: TRBV5-5; clone_size: NA; cdr3_aa: ASSLWTGKDTQY
j_call: TRBJ2-5; v_call: TRBV5-1; clone_size: NA; cdr3_aa: ASKRGDNARPETQY
j_call: TRBJ2-3; v_call: TRBV7-2; clone_size: NA; cdr3_aa: ASSLQRTDTDTQY
j_call: TRBJ2-7; v_call: TRBV28; clone_size: NA; cdr3_aa: ASRGKAYEQY
j_call: TRBJ2-7; v_call: TRBV18; clone_size: NA; cdr3_aa: ASSPGLAYEQY
j_call: TRBJ1-4; v_call: TRBV27; clone_size: NA; cdr3_aa: ASRRGRTNEKLF
j_call: TRBJ1-1; v_call: TRBV7-2; clone_size: few; cdr3_aa: ASSLLTLNTEAF
j_call: TRBJ2-3; v_call: TRBV18; clone_size: NA; cdr3_aa: ASSPGTLTDTQY
j_call: TRBJ2-2; v_call: TRBV5-4; clone_size: NA; cdr3_aa: ASSWGQASTGELF
j_call: TRBJ1-1; v_call: TRBV5-4; clone_size: NA; cdr3_aa: ASSPPGQGGLNTEAF
j_call: TRBJ2-1; v_call: TRBV19; clone_size: NA; cdr3_aa: ASSSLSGSTNNEQF
j_call: TRBJ2-7; v_call: TRBV4-1; clone_size: NA; cdr3_aa: ASSRGTSGNYEQY
j_call: TRBJ2-7; v_call: TRBV5-1; clone_size: NA; cdr3_aa: ASRSRDPYEQY
j_call: TRBJ2-5; v_call: TRBV7-7; clone_size: few; cdr3_aa: ASSLSGGTSHQY
j_call: TRBJ2-3; v_call: TRBV9; clone_size: NA; cdr3_aa: ASSPQASPTDTQY
j_call: TRBJ1-2; v_call: TRBV9; clone_size: NA; cdr3_aa: ASSPEGGVGYT
j_call: TRBJ2-7; v_call: TRBV6-6; clone_size: NA; cdr3_aa: ASSYLQGDEQY
j_call: TRBJ1-6; v_call: TRBV2; clone_size: NA; cdr3_aa: ASRAGRGNSPLH
j_call: TRBJ2-5; v_call: TRBV5-1; clone_size: NA; cdr3_aa: ASSSGLPGETQY
j_call: TRBJ2-3; v_call: TRBV7-2; clone_size: NA; cdr3_aa: ASTRYLYGADTQY
j_call: TRBJ1-2; v_call: TRBV4-3; clone_size: NA; cdr3_aa: ASSQEVYSYGYT
j_call: TRBJ1-1; v_call: TRBV2; clone_size: NA; cdr3_aa: ASSVNRKMNTEAF
j_call: TRBJ1-2; v_call: TRBV2; clone_size: NA; cdr3_aa: ASSEAVISWGVNYGYT
j_call: TRBJ1-2; v_call: TRBV5-1; clone_size: NA; cdr3_aa: ASSLANIGDGYT